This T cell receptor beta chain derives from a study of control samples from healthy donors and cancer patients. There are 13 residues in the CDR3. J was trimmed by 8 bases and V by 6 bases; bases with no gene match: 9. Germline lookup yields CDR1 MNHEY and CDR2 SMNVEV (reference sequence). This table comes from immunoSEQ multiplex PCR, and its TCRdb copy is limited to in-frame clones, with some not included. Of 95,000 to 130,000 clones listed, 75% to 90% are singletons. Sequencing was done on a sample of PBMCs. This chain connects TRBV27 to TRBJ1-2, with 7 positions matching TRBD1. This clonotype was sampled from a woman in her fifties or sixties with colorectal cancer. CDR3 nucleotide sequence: TGTGCCAGCAGCCATGACAGGGCGAGGGGCTACACCTTC. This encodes CASSHDRARGYTF.